These T cell receptor beta chains were read from a single sample in a study of spatial heterogeneity in lung cancer. A single record per CDR3 protein comes from TCRdb applying MiXCR to the 5' RACE reads. The sample carries about 11,000 distinct CDR3 sequences, less than 5% recorded once. Source: normal lung tissue next to the tumor, taken at surgery. These receptors all come from a male donor with early-stage non-small cell lung cancer. CDR3s include the opening cysteine and the closing phenylalanine or tryptophan.

V: TRBV6-1
J: TRBJ2-5
CDR3: CASRDWGQETQYF

V: TRBV7-2
J: TRBJ1-6
CDR3: CASSRFTDSKSSPLHF

V: TRBV7-9
J: TRBJ2-7
CDR3: CASSSSLGQVGEQYF

V: TRBV29-1
J: TRBJ1-6
CDR3: CSVEEVRGQPLHF

V: TRBV24-1
J: TRBJ2-4
CDR3: CATSDLGQIAKNIQYF

V: TRBV20-1
J: TRBJ2-5
CDR3: CSAWDGRRETQYF

V: TRBV4-3
J: TRBJ2-5
CDR3: CASSQAQGRQETQYF

V: TRBV20-1
J: TRBJ1-2
CDR3: CSPGPLGGYTF

V: TRBV12-3/TRBV12-4
J: TRBJ2-3
CDR3: CASSFWGQSTDTQYF

V: TRBV29-1
J: TRBJ2-1
CDR3: CSVEFLAGANSYNEQFF

V: TRBV12-3/TRBV12-4
J: TRBJ1-2
CDR3: CASRVSGENGYTF

V: TRBV6-1
J: TRBJ1-1
CDR3: CASSEELRALGDTEAFF

V: TRBV4-1
J: TRBJ1-5
CDR3: CASTRIVGDQPQHF

V: TRBV28
J: TRBJ2-7
CDR3: CASSLGQAHEQYF

V: TRBV7-3
J: TRBJ2-1
CDR3: CASSLTGENEQFF

V: TRBV6-5
J: TRBJ1-5
CDR3: CASSYYPTGNQPQHF

V: TRBV12-5
J: TRBJ1-4
CDR3: CASGPGQPNEKLFF

V: TRBV6-5
J: TRBJ1-1
CDR3: CASSDSRGLSAEAFF

V: TRBV20-1
J: TRBJ1-5
CDR3: CSAATGTPGNQPQHF

V: TRBV20-1
J: TRBJ2-4
CDR3: CSARDEGPKGIQYF

V: TRBV7-8
J: TRBJ2-1
CDR3: CASSLEGGTYNEQFF

V: TRBV11-2
J: TRBJ2-7
CDR3: CASSPPGTGSYEQYF

V: TRBV7-2
J: TRBJ2-2
CDR3: CASSYPGTAIF

V: TRBV7-6
J: TRBJ1-2
CDR3: CASSLPGRGYTF

V: TRBV28
J: TRBJ2-6
CDR3: CASLKPIGSGANVLTF

V: TRBV7-9
J: TRBJ1-1
CDR3: CASSLDSWGTEAFF

V: TRBV5-5
J: TRBJ2-3
CDR3: CASSPGGASDDTQYF

V: TRBV7-2
J: TRBJ2-2
CDR3: CASRTGTGLSGELFF

V: TRBV11-3
J: TRBJ2-2
CDR3: CVSSPAGKGELFF

V: TRBV6-1
J: TRBJ1-3
CDR3: CASTVGEIDSGNTIYF

V: TRBV29-1
J: TRBJ2-3
CDR3: CSVTPGGPDTQYF

V: TRBV29-1
J: TRBJ2-3
CDR3: CSVARGSTDMQYF

V: TRBV11-2
J: TRBJ1-2
CDR3: CASSLPGFDVGGYTF

V: TRBV11-2
J: TRBJ2-1
CDR3: CASSLAALSSYNEQFF

V: TRBV28
J: TRBJ2-7
CDR3: CASRDGTYSSYEQYF

V: TRBV6-5
J: TRBJ2-5
CDR3: CASYSGAGHQETQYF

V: TRBV4-2
J: TRBJ2-1
CDR3: CASSPGGVNEQFF

V: TRBV7-2
J: TRBJ1-2
CDR3: CASSSSLRDRVYGYTF

V: TRBV20-1
J: TRBJ1-5
CDR3: CSARGGASNQPQHF

V: TRBV10-3
J: TRBJ2-7
CDR3: CAISGGQGSEQYF

V: TRBV19
J: TRBJ2-7
CDR3: CASSPGRTNYEQYF

V: TRBV5-6
J: TRBJ2-7
CDR3: CASSIGQGIRAGEQYF

V: TRBV12-3/TRBV12-4
J: TRBJ2-1
CDR3: CASSPRRYNNEQFF

V: TRBV6-5
J: TRBJ1-6
CDR3: CASSHSAANNSPLHF

V: TRBV12-3/TRBV12-4
J: TRBJ1-6
CDR3: CASSLNKGRTNSPLHF

V: TRBV7-6
J: TRBJ2-1
CDR3: CASSLTGSSYNEQFF

V: TRBV7-2
J: TRBJ1-2
CDR3: CASSPRTGGKGYTF

V: TRBV6-5
J: TRBJ1-1
CDR3: CASSSGQSMNTEAFF

V: TRBV27
J: TRBJ1-6
CDR3: CATQDAQNRGGSPLHF